This is a list of T cell receptor beta chains from one sample in a study of T-cell reconstitution after alpha-beta-depleted transplantation in children. TCRdb redid the calling of the PCR reads with MiXCR, one entry per CDR3 protein. The profile shows about 610,000 distinct CDR3 sequences, about 10% of them singletons. Source: PBMCs from the stem cell graft donor, taken from the stem cell graft. These receptor sequences come from a human donor who donated a stem cell graft to a child with acute myeloid leukemia. The CDR3 runs from the conserved cysteine through the conserved F or W. A D gene is named only where the DNA matches it firmly. Size values are once, few and many counts, or a class for expanded clones, and some rows have none.

CDR3 DNA: TGCGCCAGCAGCTTCGGGAAGGGGGAGGGTCGATCGGAGACCCAGTACTTC; CDR3 protein: CASSFGKGEGRSETQYF; J gene: TRBJ2-5; clone size: once; D gene: .; V gene: TRBV5-1
CDR3 DNA: TGTGCCACCAGAGGTCTTTGGCGGGAGGGGGGAAAGGCCACAGATACGCAGTATTTT; CDR3 protein: CATRGLWREGGKATDTQYF; J gene: TRBJ2-3; clone size: .; D gene: TRBD2; V gene: TRBV15
CDR3 DNA: TGCAGTGCTAATAGCCCTAGCGATAGCACAGATACGCAGTATTTT; CDR3 protein: CSANSPSDSTDTQYF; J gene: TRBJ2-3; clone size: many; D gene: .; V gene: TRBV20-1
CDR3 DNA: TGTGCCAGCAGCTTGCTAGCGGGTTCCGGGGACCAGTACTTC; CDR3 protein: CASSLLAGSGDQYF; J gene: TRBJ2-5; clone size: few; D gene: TRBD2; V gene: TRBV7-2
CDR3 DNA: TGTGCCAGCAGTCAACAAGGACTAGCGGGAGCCCCGCGGCGTTACTTCTACGAGCAGTACTTC; CDR3 protein: CASSQQGLAGAPRRYFYEQYF; J gene: TRBJ2-7; clone size: .; D gene: TRBD2; V gene: TRBV28
CDR3 DNA: TGTGCCAGCAGTTTAGTAGGGAGTGGAACCACGCGGAATGGCTACACCTTC; CDR3 protein: CASSLVGSGTTRNGYTF; J gene: TRBJ1-2; clone size: few; D gene: .; V gene: TRBV12-3/TRBV12-4
CDR3 DNA: TGTGCCAGCAGCCAGAATGGGGGGCGGAATACGCAGTATTTT; CDR3 protein: CASSQNGGRNTQYF; J gene: TRBJ2-3; clone size: .; D gene: .; V gene: TRBV7-9
CDR3 DNA: TGTGCCCAGGGACAGATGAACACTGAAGCTTTCTTT; CDR3 protein: CAQGQMNTEAFF; J gene: TRBJ1-1; clone size: many; D gene: TRBD1; V gene: TRBV30
CDR3 DNA: TGTGCCAGCAGCTTGGAGTTGTACAGCCCAAACTATGGCTACACCTTC; CDR3 protein: CASSLELYSPNYGYTF; J gene: TRBJ1-2; clone size: .; D gene: .; V gene: TRBV5-5
CDR3 DNA: TGCAGTGCTAGACGGTGGGGAGAAACATACGAGCAGTACTTC; CDR3 protein: CSARRWGETYEQYF; J gene: TRBJ2-7; clone size: .; D gene: .; V gene: TRBV20-1
CDR3 DNA: TGCAGTGCTAGGCGGGCGGGAGACACAGATACGCAGTATTTT; CDR3 protein: CSARRAGDTDTQYF; J gene: TRBJ2-3; clone size: many; D gene: TRBD2; V gene: TRBV20-1
CDR3 DNA: TGTGCCAGCAGTGACAGGGGTTTCACAGATACGCAGTATTTT; CDR3 protein: CASSDRGFTDTQYF; J gene: TRBJ2-3; clone size: few; D gene: .; V gene: TRBV6-4
CDR3 DNA: TGCTGTGCCCCGGGGACTAGCGGGAGCCTGAACACCGGGGAGCTGTTTTTT; CDR3 protein: CCAPGTSGSLNTGELFF; J gene: TRBJ2-2; clone size: .; D gene: TRBD2; V gene: TRBV20-1
CDR3 DNA: TGCAGCGTTGGAATGGGGTACGCTGAAGCTTTCTTT; CDR3 protein: CSVGMGYAEAFF; J gene: TRBJ1-1; clone size: many; D gene: .; V gene: TRBV29-1
CDR3 DNA: TGTGCCAGCAGTTCCGGAGGCGGGTGGGGCACTGAAGCTTTCTTT; CDR3 protein: CASSSGGGWGTEAFF; J gene: TRBJ1-1; clone size: .; D gene: .; V gene: TRBV28
CDR3 DNA: TGTGCCAGCAAGAGGGACTTAATTGCCTACGAGCAGTACTTC; CDR3 protein: CASKRDLIAYEQYF; J gene: TRBJ2-7; clone size: .; D gene: .; V gene: TRBV12-3/TRBV12-4
CDR3 DNA: TGCGCCAGCAGTGAGCAGGGTGGAACTAATGAAAAACTGTTTTTT; CDR3 protein: CASSEQGGTNEKLFF; J gene: TRBJ1-4; clone size: many; D gene: .; V gene: TRBV5-1
CDR3 DNA: TGTGCCAGCTCACTAGGACCGGACCACACAGATACGCAGTATTTT; CDR3 protein: CASSLGPDHTDTQYF; J gene: TRBJ2-3; clone size: many; D gene: .; V gene: TRBV18
CDR3 DNA: TGCGCCAGCAGCTTGCCTAGCACTGAAGCTTTCTTT; CDR3 protein: CASSLPSTEAFF; J gene: TRBJ1-1; clone size: .; D gene: .; V gene: TRBV5-1
CDR3 DNA: TGCAGCATTCGGGCTTGGGGGGGCTACACTGAAGCTTTCTTT; CDR3 protein: CSIRAWGGYTEAFF; J gene: TRBJ1-1; clone size: few; D gene: .; V gene: TRBV29-1
CDR3 DNA: TGCAGCGTTGAAAGTGGGGCGGAGGCGGAAAATGAAAAACTGTTTTTT; CDR3 protein: CSVESGAEAENEKLFF; J gene: TRBJ1-4; clone size: many; D gene: .; V gene: TRBV29-1
CDR3 DNA: TGTGCCAGCTCACCCTGGGACAGGGACGAGCAGTACTTC; CDR3 protein: CASSPWDRDEQYF; J gene: TRBJ2-7; clone size: many; D gene: TRBD1; V gene: TRBV18
CDR3 DNA: TGTGCCAGCAGGAGACTAGCGGGAGGGAACCAAGAGACCCAGTACTTC; CDR3 protein: CASRRLAGGNQETQYF; J gene: TRBJ2-5; clone size: .; D gene: TRBD2; V gene: TRBV6-1
CDR3 DNA: TGTGCCAGCAGTCGCGGACTAGCGGGAGGCCTTGCTTCTTCTGGGGCCAACGTCCTGACTTTC; CDR3 protein: CASSRGLAGGLASSGANVLTF; J gene: TRBJ2-6; clone size: many; D gene: TRBD2; V gene: TRBV6-2/TRBV6-3
CDR3 DNA: TGTGCCAGCAGCCCCGGGAGGGTAGCGGGAGGAAGAGATGAGCAGTTCTTC; CDR3 protein: CASSPGRVAGGRDEQFF; J gene: TRBJ2-1; clone size: .; D gene: TRBD2; V gene: TRBV4-2
CDR3 DNA: TGTGCCAGCAGTTTGTCCGGGGGCTTAAACTACGAGCAGTACTTC; CDR3 protein: CASSLSGGLNYEQYF; J gene: TRBJ2-7; clone size: many; D gene: .; V gene: TRBV12-3/TRBV12-4